This is a list of T cell receptor beta chains from one sample in a study of T-cell reconstitution after alpha-beta-depleted transplantation in children. TCRdb reprocessed the PCR reads with MiXCR, giving one entry per CDR3 protein. This table has around 200,000 distinct CDR3 sequences, 8.5% to 10% appearing once. The material was PBMCs from the stem cell graft donor, obtained from the stem cell graft. Source of these receptors: a human donor who donated a stem cell graft to a child with acute lymphoblastic leukemia. Each CDR3 is given with its conserved first and last residue. A D gene is named only where the DNA matches it firmly. Rows give clone size only sometimes, using once, few, many, or a class for an expanded clone.

J	D	size	V	DNA	CDR3
TRBJ2-7	TRBD1	many	TRBV10-3	TGTGCCATCAGGGGACAGGGCCACGAGCAGTACTTC	CAIRGQGHEQYF
TRBJ2-7	-	few	TRBV7-2	TGTGCCAGCAGCTTAGTAAGAGGCAGGGGCCAGAACGAGCAGTACTTC	CASSLVRGRGQNEQYF
TRBJ1-2	TRBD1	-	TRBV14	TGTGCCAGCAGCCCCTCCGGGACAGGGAATATCTATGGCTACACCTTC	CASSPSGTGNIYGYTF
TRBJ2-1	TRBD2	-	TRBV4-2	TGTGCCAGCAGCCAACTACTAGCGGGGGGCAATTACAATGAGCAGTTCTTC	CASSQLLAGGNYNEQFF
TRBJ2-3	-	-	TRBV20-1	TGCAGTGCTCCCGACAGAACTAGCACAGATACGCAGTATTTT	CSAPDRTSTDTQYF
TRBJ1-4	-	-	TRBV12-3/TRBV12-4	TGTGCCAGCAGAACCGGGACATTTAATGAAAAACTGTTTTTT	CASRTGTFNEKLFF
TRBJ2-7	TRBD1	-	TRBV12-3/TRBV12-4	TGTGCCAGCAGTTTAAGGGGGACAGGGGATAGGACCTACGAGCAGTACTTC	CASSLRGTGDRTYEQYF
TRBJ2-5	-	few	TRBV27	TGTGCCAGCTGTGCCTCTACTTGCGAGACCCAGTACTTC	CASCASTCETQYF
TRBJ1-1	-	-	TRBV6-2/TRBV6-3	TGTGCCAGCAGCCCTGACAGACGGGACACTGAAGCTTTCTTT	CASSPDRRDTEAFF
TRBJ2-5	-	few	TRBV5-1	TGCGCCAGCAGCTTGTTATTGCGTCAGGACGATCAAGAGACCCAGTACTTC	CASSLLLRQDDQETQYF
TRBJ2-7	-	many	TRBV5-1	TGCGCCAGCAGCTTGCAGCGCAGCTACGAGCAGTACTTC	CASSLQRSYEQYF
TRBJ2-1	-	-	TRBV2	TGTGCCAGCAGTGACGCCACCGGACTGGAGGGCACTGAGCAGTTCTTC	CASSDATGLEGTEQFF
TRBJ1-1	-	-	TRBV4-1	TGCGCCAGCAGCCAAGCTCGCGGAGCTGAAGCTTTCTTT	CASSQARGAEAFF
TRBJ2-5	-	few	TRBV29-1	TGCAGCGTTGTCCAGAATGTCGAGACCCAGTACTTC	CSVVQNVETQYF
TRBJ1-2	TRBD1	many	TRBV7-9	TGTGCCAGCAGCCCGGGACAGGCCGGGGGCTACACCTTC	CASSPGQAGGYTF
TRBJ2-1	TRBD1	few	TRBV6-4	TGTGCCAGCAGCGTGGACAGGGGGACGGGTAATGAGCAGTTCTTC	CASSVDRGTGNEQFF
TRBJ1-1	-	-	TRBV5-6	TGTGCCAGCAGTCGCCAACGGGCGAAAAGGATCCCTGAAGCTTTCTTT	CASSRQRAKRIPEAFF
TRBJ2-7	TRBD2	-	TRBV9	TGTGCCAGCAGCGCGGGACTAGCCCGGGGTCGGCAGTACTTC	CASSAGLARGRQYF
TRBJ1-1	TRBD1	many	TRBV5-1	TGCGCCAGCAGCCCGTTGTATAAAGGGGGCCCGGATGGTAGGGCTGAAGCTTTCTTT	CASSPLYKGGPDGRAEAFF
TRBJ2-3	-	-	TRBV27	TGTGCCAGCAGGCCCTGGGTGGGGGGCCTCACAGATACGCAGTATTTT	CASRPWVGGLTDTQYF
TRBJ2-7	-	many	TRBV7-9	TGTGCCAGCAGCCCCCTTAGATTCTACGAGCAGTACTTC	CASSPLRFYEQYF
TRBJ2-1	-	few	TRBV5-1	TGCGCCAGCAGCTTGGACGGGTTTTTGGTGCATGAGCAGTTCTTC	CASSLDGFLVHEQFF